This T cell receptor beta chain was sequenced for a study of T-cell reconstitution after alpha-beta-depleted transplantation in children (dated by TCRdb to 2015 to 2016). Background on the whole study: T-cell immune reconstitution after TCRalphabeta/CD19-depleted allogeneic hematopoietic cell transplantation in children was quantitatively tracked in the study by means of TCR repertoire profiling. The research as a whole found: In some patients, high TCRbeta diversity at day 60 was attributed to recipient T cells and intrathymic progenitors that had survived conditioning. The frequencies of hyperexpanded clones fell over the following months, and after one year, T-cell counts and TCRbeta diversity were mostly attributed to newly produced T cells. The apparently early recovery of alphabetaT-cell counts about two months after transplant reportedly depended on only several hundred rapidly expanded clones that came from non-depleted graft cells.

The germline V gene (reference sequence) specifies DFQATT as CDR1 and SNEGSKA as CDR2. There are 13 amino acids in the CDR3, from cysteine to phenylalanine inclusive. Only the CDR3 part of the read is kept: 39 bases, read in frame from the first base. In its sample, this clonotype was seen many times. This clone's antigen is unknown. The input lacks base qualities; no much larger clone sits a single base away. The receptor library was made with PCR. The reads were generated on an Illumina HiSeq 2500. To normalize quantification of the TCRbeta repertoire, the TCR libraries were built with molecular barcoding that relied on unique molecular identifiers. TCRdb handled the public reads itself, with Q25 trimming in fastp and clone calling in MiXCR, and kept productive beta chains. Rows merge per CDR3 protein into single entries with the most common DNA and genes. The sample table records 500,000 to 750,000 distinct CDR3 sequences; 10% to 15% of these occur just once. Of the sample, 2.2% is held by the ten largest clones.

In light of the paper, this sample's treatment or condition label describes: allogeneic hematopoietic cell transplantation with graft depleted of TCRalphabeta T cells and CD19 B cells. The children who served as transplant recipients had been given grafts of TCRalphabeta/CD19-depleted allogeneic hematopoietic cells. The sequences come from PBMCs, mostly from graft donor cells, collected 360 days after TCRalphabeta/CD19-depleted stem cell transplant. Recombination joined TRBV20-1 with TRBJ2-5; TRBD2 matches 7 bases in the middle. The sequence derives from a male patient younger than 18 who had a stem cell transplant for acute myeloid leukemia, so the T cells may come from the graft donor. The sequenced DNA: TGCAGCCTGGGGGGGGAATTAGGAGAGACCCAGTACTTC. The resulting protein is CSLGGELGETQYF.